These 14 T cell receptor beta chains were sequenced from one sample in a study of CD8+ T cells in alopecia areata. Noted treatment: oral pan-JAK inhibitor, 5-10 mg twice daily. After isolation, RNA underwent reverse transcription to generate cDNA as the sequencing template. Profiling relied on immunoSEQ multiplex PCR, and the TCRdb table lists in-frame clones only, not all of them. The sample lists 200,000 to 250,000 clones; roughly 56% were seen once. The sequencing here drew on CD4+ T cells sorted from blood, taken at week 4, from a patient treated with tofacitinib. These receptor sequences come from a human donor with alopecia areata.

This chain's CDR3 is CASSPGLAAGLEAFF. The CDR3 nucleotides read TGTGCCAGCTCACCAGGTTTGGCAGCGGGACTTGAAGCTTTCTTT. The V gene is TRBV18, the J gene TRBJ1-1; D is perhaps TRBD1 (5 bases). This CDR3 is built from 15 residues. The germline V gene encodes CDR1 KGHSH and CDR2 LQKENI. Trimming pared 2 bases from V and 7 bases from J, leaving 17 bases between.

This clone has just one count. This sequence joins TRBV25-1 and TRBJ1-6; the D gene is possibly TRBD1 (6 bases). This CDR3 is built from 14 residues. The V end was cut by 5 bases, the J end by 6 bases, with 11 bases between. Germline values: CDR1 MGHDK, CDR2 SYGVNS. The CDR3 is CASSLGQSNSPLHF. In DNA, the CDR3 is TGTGCCAGCAGTTTAGGACAGTCTAATTCACCCCTCCACTTT.

This clone was seen more than once but under ten times. The chain has TRBV10-3 and TRBJ1-3; D is unresolved. The CDR3 is 12 amino acids. Deletions cut 4 bases from V and 4 bases from J, with 5 bases between. The germline gives CDR1 ENHRY, CDR2 SYGVKD. This chain's CDR3 is CAISGGGNTIYF. DNA of the CDR3: TGTGCCATCAGTGGAGGGGGAAACACCATATATTTT.

The genes are TRBV7-9 and TRBJ1-1; TRBD1 is a possible D gene (6 bases). Trimming stripped 1 base from V and 4 bases from J, with 10 bases between. CDR1 is SEHNR, CDR2 FQNEAQ, per germline (reference sequence). The CDR3 is made up of 14 amino acids. In DNA, the CDR3 is TGTGCCAGCAGCTTAGAGGGGGTAGGCACTGAAGCTTTCTTT. It encodes CASSLEGVGTEAFF.

The CDR3 sequence: CSGDRQGVGTQYF. CDR3 bases: TGCAGCGGCGACCGACAGGGAGTTGGTACGCAGTATTTT. The chain has TRBV29-1 and TRBJ2-3, with 7 positions matching TRBD1. After removal of 7 bases from V and 8 bases from J, the junction contained 12 bases not matched to a gene. There are 13 residues in the CDR3. Germline V gene sequence: CDR1 SQVTM, CDR2 ANQGSEA.

A remark on this clone: This sample includes further DNA sequences coding for the same CDR3. The chain uses TRBV10-3 and TRBJ2-3; no clear D gene. Germline-derived CDR1 and CDR2 are ENHRY and SYGVKD. V dropped 0 bases and J dropped 6 bases, with 4 bases sitting between them. The CDR3 runs 12 residues. CDR3 sequence: CAISESGDTQYF. CDR3 sequence (DNA): TGTGCCATCAGTGAGTCTGGTGATACGCAGTATTTT.

The chain has TRBV30 and TRBJ1-2, with TRBD1 matching over 7 bases. Germline values: CDR1 GTSNPN, CDR2 SVGIG (reference sequence). This CDR3 comprises 13 residues. V was clipped by 0 bases and J by 7 bases; unmatched bases: 5. Here the CDR3 DNA reads TGTGCCTGGAGTGTTGAGGGGGCGGGTGGCTACACCTTC. This encodes CAWSVEGAGGYTF.

This clone was seen at least ten times. This chain joins TRBV4-1 and TRBJ1-2; 9 bases are a match to TRBD1. The length of the CDR3 is 15 residues. Germline V gene lookup returns CDR1 MGHRA and CDR2 YSYEKL. Unmatched junction bases numbered 2, after V lost 1 base and J lost 2 bases. The CDR3 loop reads CASSQGDRDNYGYTF. The CDR3, as DNA: TGCGCCAGCAGCCAAGGGGACAGGGACAACTATGGCTACACCTTC.

This clone has just a few counts. The genes are TRBV7-2 and TRBJ1-2; TRBD1 matches at 8 bases. This CDR3 comprises 12 residues. The V and J ends lost 1 base and 11 bases, in that order; junction bases with no gene match: 3. CDR1 and CDR2 from the germline V gene are SGHTA and FQGNSA. This chain's CDR3 is CASSLEQGVYTF. CDR3 sequence (DNA): TGTGCCAGCAGCTTAGAACAGGGGGTTTACACCTTC.

The chain has TRBV11-2 and TRBJ2-5; D possibly corresponds to TRBD2 (6 bases). Germline lookup yields CDR1 SGHAT and CDR2 FQNNGV. This CDR3 has 15 amino acids. Trimming cost V 2 bases and J 1 base, with 11 bases left between them. CDR3 nucleotide sequence: TGTGCCAGCAGCTTAAGTTTCGGGGGCCAAGAGACCCAGTACTTC. Translated: CASSLSFGGQETQYF.

This rearrangement joins TRBV7-9 to TRBJ2-7; D not resolved. Germline assignment: CDR1 SEHNR and CDR2 FQNEAQ (reference sequence). This CDR3 is built from 13 residues. V lost 1 base and J lost 3, with 7 bases in between. Here the CDR3 DNA reads TGTGCCAGCAGCTTAGGTTTCGACTACGAGCAGTACTTC. The encoded protein is CASSLGFDYEQYF.

V is TRBV25-1 and J is TRBJ1-5; D unresolved. Deletions cut 3 bases from V and 1 base from J, with 7 bases between. Germline assignment: CDR1 MGHDK and CDR2 SYGVNS. CDR3 length: 14 residues. CDR3 residues: CASSDATSNQPQHF. For the CDR3, the DNA is TGTGCCAGCAGTGATGCAACCAGCAATCAGCCCCAGCATTTT.

The chain links TRBV30 to TRBJ1-2; TRBD1 is a possible D gene (6 bases). This CDR3 region has 14 residues. The germline CDR1 and CDR2 sequences are GTSNPN and SVGIG (reference sequence). Trimming removed 2 bases from V and 7 bases from J, with 17 bases in between. The CDR3: CAWSLTTMGAGYTF. The CDR3 region has the DNA TGTGCCTGGAGTCTCACGACTATGGGGGCTGGCTACACCTTC.

The genes are TRBV7-6 and TRBJ1-5; D perhaps matches TRBD1 (5 bases). Germline CDR1 SGHVS, CDR2 FNYEAQ. Trimming stripped 1 base from V and 5 bases from J, with 12 bases between. The CDR3 totals 15 residues. The CDR3 sequence is CASSLEGRGDQPQHF. The CDR3 bases are TGTGCCAGCAGCTTAGAGGGGCGCGGGGATCAGCCCCAGCATTTT.